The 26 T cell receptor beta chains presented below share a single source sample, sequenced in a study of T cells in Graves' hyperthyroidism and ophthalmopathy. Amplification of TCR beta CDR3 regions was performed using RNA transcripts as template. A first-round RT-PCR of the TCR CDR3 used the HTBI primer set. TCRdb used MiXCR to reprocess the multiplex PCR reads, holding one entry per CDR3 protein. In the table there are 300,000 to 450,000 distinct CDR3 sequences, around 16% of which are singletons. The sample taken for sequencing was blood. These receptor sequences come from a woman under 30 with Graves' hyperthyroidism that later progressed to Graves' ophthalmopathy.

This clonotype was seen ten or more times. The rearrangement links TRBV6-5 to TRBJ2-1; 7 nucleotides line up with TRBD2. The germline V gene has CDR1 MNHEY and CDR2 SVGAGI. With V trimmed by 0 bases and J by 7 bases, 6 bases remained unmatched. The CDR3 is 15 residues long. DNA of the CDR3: TGTGCCAGCAGTTACTCCGGGCTAGCGGCAAATGAGCAGTTCTTC. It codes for CASSYSGLAANEQFF.

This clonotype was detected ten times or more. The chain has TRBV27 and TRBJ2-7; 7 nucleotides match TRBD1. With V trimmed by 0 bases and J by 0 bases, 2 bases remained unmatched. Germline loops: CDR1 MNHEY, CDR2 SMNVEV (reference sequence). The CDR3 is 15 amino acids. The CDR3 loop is CASSLSAGGSYEQYF. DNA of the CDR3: TGTGCCAGCAGTTTATCGGCAGGGGGCTCCTACGAGCAGTACTTC.

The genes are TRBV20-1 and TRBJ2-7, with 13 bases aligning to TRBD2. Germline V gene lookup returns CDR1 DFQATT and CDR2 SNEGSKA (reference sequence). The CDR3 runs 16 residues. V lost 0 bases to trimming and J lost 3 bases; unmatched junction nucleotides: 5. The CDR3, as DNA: TGCAGTGCTAGAGAGGGGGGACTAGCGGGGAGCTACGAGCAGTACTTC. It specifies CSAREGGLAGSYEQYF.

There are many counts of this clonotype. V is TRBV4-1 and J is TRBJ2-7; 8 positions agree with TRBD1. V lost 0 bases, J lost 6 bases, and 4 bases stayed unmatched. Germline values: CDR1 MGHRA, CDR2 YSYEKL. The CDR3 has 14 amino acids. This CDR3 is CASSQETGALEQYF. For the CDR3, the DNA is TGCGCCAGCAGCCAAGAGACAGGGGCCCTCGAGCAGTACTTC.

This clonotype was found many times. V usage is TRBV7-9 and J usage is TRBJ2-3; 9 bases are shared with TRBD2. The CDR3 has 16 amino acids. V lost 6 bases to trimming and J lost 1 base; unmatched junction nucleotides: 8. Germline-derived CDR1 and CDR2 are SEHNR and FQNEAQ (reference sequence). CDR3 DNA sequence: TGTGCCAGCAGGGCCATAGCGGGAGTAGGCACAGATACGCAGTATTTT. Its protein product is CASRAIAGVGTDTQYF.

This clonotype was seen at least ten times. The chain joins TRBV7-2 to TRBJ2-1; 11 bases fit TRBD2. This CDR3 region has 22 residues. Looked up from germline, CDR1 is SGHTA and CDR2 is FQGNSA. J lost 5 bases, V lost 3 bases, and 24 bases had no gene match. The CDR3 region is CASSFRIRLSTGTSGRDNEQFF. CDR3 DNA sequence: TGTGCCAGCAGCTTTAGGATTAGGCTCTCCACCGGGACTAGCGGAAGAGACAATGAGCAGTTCTTC.

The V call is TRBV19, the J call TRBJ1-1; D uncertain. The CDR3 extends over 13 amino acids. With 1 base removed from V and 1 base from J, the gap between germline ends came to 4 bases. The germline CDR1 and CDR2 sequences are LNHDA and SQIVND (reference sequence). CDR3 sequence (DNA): TGTGCCAGTAGTATAGTCCAGAACACTGAAGCTTTCTTT. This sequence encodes CASSIVQNTEAFF.

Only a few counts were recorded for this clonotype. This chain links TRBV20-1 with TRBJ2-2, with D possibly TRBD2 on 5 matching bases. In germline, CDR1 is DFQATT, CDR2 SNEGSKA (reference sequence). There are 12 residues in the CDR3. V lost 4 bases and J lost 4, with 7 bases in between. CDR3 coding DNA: TGCAGTGCTATAAGCGGCACCGGGGAGCTGTTTTTT. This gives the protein CSAISGTGELFF.

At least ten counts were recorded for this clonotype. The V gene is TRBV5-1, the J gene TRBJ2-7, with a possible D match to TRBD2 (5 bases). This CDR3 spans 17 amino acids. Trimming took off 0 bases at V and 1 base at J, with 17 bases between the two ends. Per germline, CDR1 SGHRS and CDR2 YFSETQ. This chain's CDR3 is CASSLGPFESGSYEQYF. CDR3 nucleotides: TGCGCCAGCAGCTTGGGCCCCTTCGAAAGCGGATCCTACGAGCAGTACTTC. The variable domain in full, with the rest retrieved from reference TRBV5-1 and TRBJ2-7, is KAGVTQTPRYLIKTRGQQVTLSCSPISGHRSVSWYQQTPGQGLQFLFEYFSETQRNKGNFPGRFSGRQFSNSRSEMNVSTLELGDSALYLCASSLGPFESGSYEQYFGPGTRLTVT.

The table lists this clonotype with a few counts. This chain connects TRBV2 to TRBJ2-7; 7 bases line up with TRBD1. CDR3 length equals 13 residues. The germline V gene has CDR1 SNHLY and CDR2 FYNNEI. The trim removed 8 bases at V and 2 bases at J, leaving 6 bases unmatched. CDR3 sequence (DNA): TGTGCCAGCTGGGGGCAGGGGGCCTACGAGCAGTACTTC. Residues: CASWGQGAYEQYF.

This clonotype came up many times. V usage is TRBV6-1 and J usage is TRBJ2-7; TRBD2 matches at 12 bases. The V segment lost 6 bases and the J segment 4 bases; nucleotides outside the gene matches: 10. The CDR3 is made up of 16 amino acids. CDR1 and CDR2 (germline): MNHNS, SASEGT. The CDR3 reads CASRPLTSGSVYEQYF. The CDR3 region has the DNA TGTGCCAGCAGACCTCTGACTAGCGGGAGTGTTTACGAGCAGTACTTC.

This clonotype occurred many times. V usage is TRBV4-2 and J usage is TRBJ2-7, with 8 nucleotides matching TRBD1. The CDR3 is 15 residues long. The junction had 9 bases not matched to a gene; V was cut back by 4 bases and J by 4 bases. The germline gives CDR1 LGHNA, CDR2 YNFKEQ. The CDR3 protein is CASSRTGTGGYEQYF. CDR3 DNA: TGTGCCAGCAGCCGGACCGGGACAGGCGGGTACGAGCAGTACTTC.

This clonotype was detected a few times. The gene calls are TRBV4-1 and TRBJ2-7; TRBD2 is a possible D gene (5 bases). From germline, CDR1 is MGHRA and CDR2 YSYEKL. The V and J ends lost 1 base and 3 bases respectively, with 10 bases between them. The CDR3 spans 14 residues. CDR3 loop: CASSQARAGYEQYF. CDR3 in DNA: TGCGCCAGCAGCCAAGCGCGGGCTGGCTACGAGCAGTACTTC.

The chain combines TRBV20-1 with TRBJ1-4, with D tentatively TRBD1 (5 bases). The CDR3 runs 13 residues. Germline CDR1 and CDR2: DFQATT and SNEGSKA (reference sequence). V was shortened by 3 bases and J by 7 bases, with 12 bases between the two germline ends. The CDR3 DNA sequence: TGCAGTGCTAGGGGGGTGGGAGGTGAAAAACTGTTTTTT. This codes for CSARGVGGEKLFF.

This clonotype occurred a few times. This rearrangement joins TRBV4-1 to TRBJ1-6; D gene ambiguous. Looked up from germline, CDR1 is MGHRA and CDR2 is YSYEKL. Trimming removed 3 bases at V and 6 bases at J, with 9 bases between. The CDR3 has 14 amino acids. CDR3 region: CASSHPAGNSPLHF. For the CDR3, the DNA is TGCGCCAGCAGCCACCCTGCCGGTAATTCACCCCTCCACTTT.

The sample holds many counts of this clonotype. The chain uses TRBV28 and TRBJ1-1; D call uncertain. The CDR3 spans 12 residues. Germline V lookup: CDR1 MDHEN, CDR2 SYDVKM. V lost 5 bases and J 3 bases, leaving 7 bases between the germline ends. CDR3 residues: CASSLTHTEAFF. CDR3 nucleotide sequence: TGTGCCAGCAGTCTCACTCACACTGAAGCTTTCTTT.

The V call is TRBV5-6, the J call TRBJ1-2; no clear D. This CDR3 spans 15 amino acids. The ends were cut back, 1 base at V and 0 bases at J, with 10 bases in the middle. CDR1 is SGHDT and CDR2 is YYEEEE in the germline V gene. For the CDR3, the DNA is TGTGCCAGCAGCTTGCCCCATCGGCCTAACTATGGCTACACCTTC. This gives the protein CASSLPHRPNYGYTF.

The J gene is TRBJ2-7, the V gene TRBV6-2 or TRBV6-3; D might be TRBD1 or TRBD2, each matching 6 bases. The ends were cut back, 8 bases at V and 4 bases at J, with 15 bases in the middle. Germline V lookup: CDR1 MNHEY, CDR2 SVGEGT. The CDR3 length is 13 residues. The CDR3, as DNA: TGTGCCAGCGCTCCGGGGGCCGGGTACGAGCAGTACTTC. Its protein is CASAPGAGYEQYF.

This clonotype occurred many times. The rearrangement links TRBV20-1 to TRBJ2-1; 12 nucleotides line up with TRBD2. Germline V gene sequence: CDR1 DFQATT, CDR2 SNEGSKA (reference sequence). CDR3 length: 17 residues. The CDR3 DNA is TGCAGCACCTGGACTAGCGGGACCAGGGGATCCTACAATGAGCAGTTCTTC. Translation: CSTWTSGTRGSYNEQFF.

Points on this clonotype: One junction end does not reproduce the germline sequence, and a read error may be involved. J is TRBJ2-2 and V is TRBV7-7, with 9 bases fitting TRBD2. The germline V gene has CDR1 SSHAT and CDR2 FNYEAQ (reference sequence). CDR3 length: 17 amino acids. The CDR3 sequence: CASTPQPAGGITGELFF. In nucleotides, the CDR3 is TGTGCTAGCACCCCCCAGCCCGCGGGAGGGATCACCGGGGAGCTGTTTTTT.

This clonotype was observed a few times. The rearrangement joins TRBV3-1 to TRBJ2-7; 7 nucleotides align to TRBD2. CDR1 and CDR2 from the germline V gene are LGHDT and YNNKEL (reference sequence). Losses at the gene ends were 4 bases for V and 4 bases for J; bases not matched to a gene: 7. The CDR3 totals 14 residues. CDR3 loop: CASSPWGRAYEQYF. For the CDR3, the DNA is TGTGCCAGCAGCCCGTGGGGGAGGGCATACGAGCAGTACTTC.

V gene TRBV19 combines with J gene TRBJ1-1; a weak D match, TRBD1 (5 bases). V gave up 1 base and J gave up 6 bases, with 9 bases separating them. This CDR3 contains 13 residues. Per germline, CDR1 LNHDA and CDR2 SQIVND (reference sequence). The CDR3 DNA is TGTGCCAGTAGTATAGGGGACGTCTCTGAAGCTTTCTTT. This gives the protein CASSIGDVSEAFF.

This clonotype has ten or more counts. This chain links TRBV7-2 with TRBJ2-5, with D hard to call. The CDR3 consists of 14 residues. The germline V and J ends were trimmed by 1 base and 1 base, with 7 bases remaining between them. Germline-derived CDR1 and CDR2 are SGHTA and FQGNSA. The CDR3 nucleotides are TGTGCCAGCAGCTTAGTAACAGCCCAAGAGACCCAGTACTTC. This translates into CASSLVTAQETQYF.

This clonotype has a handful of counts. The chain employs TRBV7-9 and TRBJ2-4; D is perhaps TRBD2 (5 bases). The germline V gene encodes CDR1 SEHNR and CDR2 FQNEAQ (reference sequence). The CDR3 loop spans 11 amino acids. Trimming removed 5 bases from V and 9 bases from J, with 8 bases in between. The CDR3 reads CASSPGGIQYF. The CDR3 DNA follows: TGTGCCAGCAGCCCCGGAGGCATTCAGTACTTC.

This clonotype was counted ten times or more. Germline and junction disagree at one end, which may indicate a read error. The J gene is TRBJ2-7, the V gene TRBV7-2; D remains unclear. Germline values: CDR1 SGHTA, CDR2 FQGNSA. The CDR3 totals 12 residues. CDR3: CASSFGSSEQYF. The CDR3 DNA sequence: TGTGCCAGCAGCTTTGGGTCCTCCGAGCAGTACTTC.

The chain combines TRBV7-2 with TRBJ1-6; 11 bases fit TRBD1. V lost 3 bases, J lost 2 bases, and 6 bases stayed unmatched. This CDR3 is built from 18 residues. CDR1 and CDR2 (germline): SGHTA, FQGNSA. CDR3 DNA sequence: TGTGCCAGCAGCTTCTCCGGGACAGGGGGTACCTATAATTCACCCCTCCACTTT. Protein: CASSFSGTGGTYNSPLHF.